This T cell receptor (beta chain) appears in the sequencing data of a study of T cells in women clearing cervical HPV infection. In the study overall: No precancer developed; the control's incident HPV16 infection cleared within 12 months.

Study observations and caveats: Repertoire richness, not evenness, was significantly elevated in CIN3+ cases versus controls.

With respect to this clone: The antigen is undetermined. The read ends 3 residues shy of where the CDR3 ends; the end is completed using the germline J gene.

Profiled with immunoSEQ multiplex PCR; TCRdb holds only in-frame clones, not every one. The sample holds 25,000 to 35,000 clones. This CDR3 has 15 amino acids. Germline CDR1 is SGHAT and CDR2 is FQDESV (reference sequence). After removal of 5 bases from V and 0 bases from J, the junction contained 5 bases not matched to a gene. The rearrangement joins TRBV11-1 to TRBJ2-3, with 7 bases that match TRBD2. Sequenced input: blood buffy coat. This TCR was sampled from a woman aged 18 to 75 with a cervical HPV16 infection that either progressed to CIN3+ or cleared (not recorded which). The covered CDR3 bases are TGTGCCAGCAGCCCTGCTAGCGGTAGCACAGATACG. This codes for CASSPASGSTDT. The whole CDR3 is CASSPASGSTDTQYF.